Below are 26 T cell receptor beta chains sequenced from a single sample in a study of cytomegalovirus exposure and HLA in healthy donors. 13 Jbeta primers and 60 Vbeta primers were used for the PCR. Profiling relied on immunoSEQ multiplex PCR, and the TCRdb table lists in-frame clones only, not all of them. The sample contains about 120,000 clones, under 20% of which appear only once. The sample was PBMCs. These receptors were collected from a female donor in good health and CMV-seropositive.

V is TRBV9 and J is TRBJ2-2; tentatively, D is TRBD2 (5 bases). The germline V gene encodes CDR1 SGDLS and CDR2 YYNGEE. V was cut by 0 bases and J by 3 bases, with 12 bases left in between. This CDR3 is 16 amino acids long. The CDR3 nucleotides are TGTGCCAGCAGCGTAGACCATAGCGCATACACCGGGGAGCTGTTTTTT. Translation gives CASSVDHSAYTGELFF.

This clone was seen a single time. The chain combines TRBV25-1 with TRBJ2-3; 7 bases match TRBD1. The CDR3 totals 16 residues. Germline CDR1 reads MGHDK; CDR2 reads SYGVNS. V lost 4 bases and J lost 2; bases outside the gene matches: 9. The CDR3 DNA reads TGTGCCAGCAGTGGGGGACAGCACTTTCCCACAGATACGCAGTATTTT. It is translated as CASSGGQHFPTDTQYF.

The chain joins TRBV4-2 to TRBJ1-1; 7 bases align to TRBD1. Trimming cost V 1 base and J 1 base; bases outside gene matches: 6. The length of the CDR3 is 16 residues. Germline CDR1 reads LGHNA; CDR2 reads YNFKEQ. In nucleotides, the CDR3 is TGTGCCAGCAGCCAAGCTGTGACAGGGTCGAACACTGAAGCTTTCTTT. Translating gives CASSQAVTGSNTEAFF.

This clone was found a few times. The chain is built from TRBV4-3 and TRBJ1-2; D not resolved. Germline V gives CDR1 LGHNA, CDR2 YSLEER. CDR3 length: 15 residues. The germline V and J ends were trimmed by 0 bases and 3 bases, with 11 bases remaining between them. The DNA of the CDR3 is TGCGCCAGCAGCCAAGATTCTGAAAGCCACTATGGCTACACCTTC. This gives the protein CASSQDSESHYGYTF.

This clone turned up a few times. This rearrangement joins TRBV19 to TRBJ2-3; D perhaps matches TRBD2 (6 bases). The V gene's germline CDR1 is LNHDA and CDR2 SQIVND (reference sequence). With 4 bases removed from V and 5 bases from J, the gap between germline ends came to 22 bases. This CDR3 is built from 17 residues. In DNA form, the CDR3 reads TGTGCCAGTAGTAAAGCACACAGGAGGGGTCCACAAGATACGCAGTATTTT. It is translated as CASSKAHRRGPQDTQYF.

This clone turned up a few times. V usage is TRBV6-1 and J usage is TRBJ1-5; D unresolved. The CDR3 runs to 12 residues. The germline V gene has CDR1 MNHNS and CDR2 SASEGT. Between the trimmed V and J ends, which lost 5 bases and 10 bases, there was a span of 12 bases. The CDR3 bases are TGTGCCAGCAGTTTCGTTCGGTCTCCCCAGCATTTT. The encoded protein is CASSFVRSPQHF.

This clone was seen more than once but under ten times. The chain links TRBV5-1 to TRBJ2-5, with D perhaps TRBD1 (6 bases). V lost 0 bases to trimming and J lost 5 bases, with 14 bases between them. Germline CDR1 and CDR2: SGHRS and YFSETQ. The length of the CDR3 is 15 residues. The CDR3 reads CASSLGRGVGETQYF. CDR3 bases: TGCGCCAGCAGCTTGGGCAGGGGTGTAGGGGAGACCCAGTACTTC.

The chain employs TRBV11-3 and TRBJ2-7; a weak D match, TRBD1 (5 bases). This CDR3 contains 14 residues. V lost 1 base, J lost 2 bases, and 9 bases lay in between. Germline loops: CDR1 SGHNT, CDR2 YENEEA. The CDR3 DNA is TGTGCCAGCAGCTTAGGGGGCCAAGCCTACGAGCAGTACTTC. Its translation: CASSLGGQAYEQYF. Using reference TRBV11-3 and TRBJ2-7 for the parts outside the CDR3, the full variable domain is EAGVVQSPRYKIIEKKQPVAFWCNPISGHNTLYWYLQNLGQGPELLIRYENEEAVDDSQLPKDRFSAERLKGVDSTLKIQPAELGDSAVYLCASSLGGQAYEQYFGPGTRLTVT.

This clone showed up just a few times. The J gene is TRBJ2-6, the V gene TRBV7-2, with 9 bases fitting TRBD1. V trimming: 5 bases; J trimming: 1 base; junction bases outside the gene matches: 9. Germline V CDR1 and CDR2: SGHTA, FQGNSA. The CDR3 contains 18 residues. The CDR3 spells CASSIPPGQGSGANVLTF. The CDR3 DNA follows: TGTGCCAGCAGCATACCTCCGGGACAGGGTTCTGGGGCCAACGTCCTGACTTTC.

This clone turned up a few times. The chain employs TRBV4-1 and TRBJ1-5; possible D gene TRBD1, 5 bases. Trimming took off 2 bases at V and 3 bases at J, with 8 bases between the two ends. The CDR3 runs 14 residues. The germline gives CDR1 MGHRA, CDR2 YSYEKL. The CDR3 spells CASSQRQYNQPQHF. The CDR3 DNA follows: TGCGCCAGCAGCCAAAGACAGTACAATCAGCCCCAGCATTTT.

The gene calls are TRBV29-1 and TRBJ1-1; D gene uncertain. CDR1 is SQVTM, CDR2 ANQGSEA, per germline. The length of the CDR3 is 12 residues. The ends were cut back, 5 bases at V and 5 bases at J, with 12 bases in the middle. This CDR3 reads CSVQGGRTEAFF. The CDR3 DNA reads as TGCAGCGTTCAAGGAGGGCGGACTGAAGCTTTCTTT.

The V gene is TRBV28, the J gene TRBJ2-7; D is uncertain. The CDR3 consists of 12 residues. CDR1 and CDR2 from the germline V gene are MDHEN and SYDVKM. V lost 4 bases and J 3 bases, leaving 7 bases between the germline ends. CDR3 sequence (DNA): TGTGCCAGCAGTTCCCCCCTCTACGAGCAGTACTTC. As protein: CASSSPLYEQYF.

The V call is TRBV9, the J call TRBJ2-1; TRBD2 is a possible D gene (7 bases). Germline V gene data show CDR1 as SGDLS and CDR2 as YYNGEE. Trimming took 7 bases from V and 5 from J, leaving 16 bases between them. CDR3 size: 14 residues. DNA of the CDR3: TGTGCCAGCGCCAACAGGCGGGGGCACAATGAGCAGTTCTTC. Translating gives CASANRRGHNEQFF. Full variable domain (outside the CDR3, taken from reference TRBV9 and TRBJ2-1): DSGVTQTPKHLITATGQRVTLRCSPRSGDLSVYWYQQSLDQGLQFLIQYYNGEERAKGNILERFSAQQFPDLHSELNLSSLELGDSALYFCASANRRGHNEQFFGPGTRLTVL.

The rearrangement joins TRBV6-5 to TRBJ2-5, with 7 positions matching TRBD1. The assigned J gene may be wrong: the sequence end matches TRBJ2-7 better. Germline V lookup: CDR1 MNHEY, CDR2 SVGAGI. The CDR3 contains 13 residues. CDR3 protein: CASGRQGSNEQYF. The CDR3 region has the DNA TGTGCCAGCGGTCGACAGGGTTCGAACGAGCAGTACTTC.

This clone has a single count. J is TRBJ1-1 and V is TRBV5-1, with TRBD1 identical over 7 bases. The J segment lost 4 bases and the V segment lost 4 bases, leaving 4 bases of the junction unmatched. CDR1 SGHRS and CDR2 YFSETQ come from the germline V gene. The CDR3 sequence is 13 residues long. The CDR3 DNA reads as TGCGCCAGCAGCGGAGGGACAGTCACTGAAGCTTTCTTT. It codes for CASSGGTVTEAFF.

This clone was seen more than once but under ten times. The rearrangement links TRBV7-3 to TRBJ1-2; D unclear. Germline CDR1 is SGHTA and CDR2 is FQGTGA. The CDR3 totals 13 residues. Trimming left V 2 bases short and J 9 bases short, with 13 bases between. The CDR3 sequence: CASSLSRGVSYTF. Here the CDR3 DNA reads TGTGCCAGCAGCTTATCCAGAGGAGTCAGCTACACCTTC.

The table lists this clone with a few counts. V usage is TRBV4-3 and J usage is TRBJ1-5; D not certain. CDR3 length: 15 amino acids. V gave up 0 bases and J gave up 3 bases, with 9 bases separating them. Germline lookup yields CDR1 LGHNA and CDR2 YSLEER. The CDR3, as DNA: TGCGCCAGCAGCCAAGAAGGGAGGGACAATCAGCCCCAGCATTTT. Encoded protein: CASSQEGRDNQPQHF.

The chain employs TRBV6-1 and TRBJ2-2; 12 bases agree with TRBD1. The germline gives CDR1 MNHNS, CDR2 SASEGT. The CDR3 runs 17 residues. Trimming removed 5 bases from V and 8 bases from J; junction bases left unmatched: 12. The CDR3 region is CASSKVPGQGAYGELFF. The CDR3 region has the DNA TGTGCCAGCAGTAAAGTACCGGGACAGGGGGCTTATGGGGAGCTGTTTTTT.

V usage is TRBV5-1 and J usage is TRBJ2-5; 9 positions match TRBD2. The germline CDR1 and CDR2 sequences are SGHRS and YFSETQ. V trimming: 3 bases; J trimming: 3 bases; junction bases outside the gene matches: 6. There are 15 residues in the CDR3. CDR3 residues: CASSSGLADEETQYF. The CDR3 nucleotides are TGCGCCAGCAGCTCGGGACTAGCCGATGAAGAGACCCAGTACTTC.

J is TRBJ2-5 and V is TRBV28, with a weak D call TRBD1 (5 bases). V was trimmed by 4 bases and J by 5 bases, leaving 8 bases between them. From germline, CDR1 is MDHEN and CDR2 SYDVKM. There are 12 residues in the CDR3. The CDR3 reads CASSSRVETQYF. As DNA, the CDR3 is TGTGCCAGCAGTTCCAGGGTTGAGACCCAGTACTTC.

The J gene is TRBJ1-6, the V gene TRBV7-9, with D possibly matching TRBD1 (6 bases). The CDR3 is 15 amino acids. Germline assignment: CDR1 SEHNR and CDR2 FQNEAQ (reference sequence). V lost 1 base and J 8 bases, leaving 12 bases between the germline ends. The DNA of the CDR3 is TGTGCCAGCAGCTTAGAAAGGGGGGGGTATTCACCCCTCCACTTT. Protein: CASSLERGGYSPLHF.

The chain combines TRBV4-2 with TRBJ1-2, with TRBD1 matching over 8 bases. Trimming removed 0 bases from V and 0 bases from J; junction bases left unmatched: 12. CDR3 length equals 19 residues. The V gene's germline CDR1 is LGHNA and CDR2 YNFKEQ. The CDR3 sequence is CASSQDGGPDRGTNYGYTF. In DNA, the CDR3 is TGTGCCAGCAGCCAAGATGGGGGTCCCGACAGGGGTACTAACTATGGCTACACCTTC.

This clone was seen more than once but under ten times. The V and J genes are TRBV7-9 and TRBJ2-3; D not certain. V was clipped by 2 bases and J by 2 bases, with 5 bases between them. The V gene's germline CDR1 is SEHNR and CDR2 FQNEAQ (reference sequence). The CDR3 has 13 amino acids. CDR3 DNA sequence: TGTGCCAGCAGCTTATCCTTCACAGATACGCAGTATTTT. Its protein is CASSLSFTDTQYF.

The chain uses TRBV6-5 and TRBJ2-7; 13 bases match TRBD2. Germline CDR1 and CDR2: MNHEY and SVGAGI. This CDR3 is 15 amino acids long. J was trimmed by 9 bases and V by 4 bases; bases with no gene match: 9. This chain's CDR3 is CASSSRTSGSFRQYF. CDR3 nucleotide sequence: TGTGCCAGCAGTTCGCGGACTAGCGGGAGCTTTCGGCAGTACTTC.

The rearrangement joins TRBV29-1 to TRBJ2-5; 8 positions match TRBD1. With V trimmed by 4 bases and J by 6 bases, 7 bases remained unmatched. Germline-derived CDR1 and CDR2 are SQVTM and ANQGSEA. The length of the CDR3 is 13 residues. This CDR3 is CSVAGAGGQTQYF. CDR3 nucleotide sequence: TGCAGCGTTGCCGGGGCAGGGGGCCAGACCCAGTACTTC.

The chain recombines TRBV2 with TRBJ1-2; the match to TRBD1 covers 7 bases. From germline, CDR1 is SNHLY and CDR2 FYNNEI. The CDR3 is made up of 14 amino acids. J lost 5 bases, V lost 8 bases, and 11 bases had no gene match. The CDR3 coding sequence is TGTGCCAGCCTAGGACAGGTTGGGGGATATGGCTACACCTTC. It yields the protein CASLGQVGGYGYTF.